These 8 T cell receptor beta chains came from one sample sequenced in a study of T cells after yellow fever vaccination. TCRdb re-called the 5' RACE reads with MiXCR, one entry per CDR3 protein. The sample shows about 150,000 distinct CDR3 sequences, about 6.2% of them seen only once. Sequences were derived from CD4+ T cells sorted from PBMCs, sampled 10 days after the yellow fever booster vaccination. All receptors derive from a man in his thirties or forties who received the YFV17D yellow fever vaccine.

This clonotype was recorded at least ten times. V gene TRBV5-6 combines with J gene TRBJ2-7; D might be TRBD2 (6 bases). The CDR3 is made up of 15 amino acids. Germline CDR1 reads SGHDT; CDR2 reads YYEEEE. Trimming took 4 bases from V and 5 from J, leaving 19 bases between them. The CDR3 coding sequence is TGTGCCAGCAGCGGTACCGGGACTCCCGTCCACGAGCAGTACTTC. Its translation is CASSGTGTPVHEQYF.

This clonotype was seen at least ten times. V usage is TRBV24-1 and J usage is TRBJ2-5; 7 bases are a match to TRBD2. The CDR3 has 15 amino acids. Germline CDR1 KGHDR, CDR2 SFDVKD. V shed 7 bases, J shed 1 base, and the junction held 8 bases outside the gene matches. Written as DNA, the CDR3 is TGTGCCACCAGCCAGCCGGGGGGATTCCAAGAGACCCAGTACTTC. Its translation is CATSQPGGFQETQYF.

The chain couples TRBV30 to TRBJ2-7; the D gene is possibly TRBD1 (6 bases). This CDR3 comprises 13 residues. CDR1 is GTSNPN, CDR2 SVGIG, per germline (reference sequence). V shed 3 bases and J shed 1 base, with 10 bases lying between them. CDR3 bases: TGTGCCTGGAGCACAGGGTTGTCCTACGAGCAGTACTTC. It specifies CAWSTGLSYEQYF.

Many counts were recorded for this clonotype. The chain carries TRBV27 and TRBJ2-1; 12 bases align to TRBD2. V was pared by 5 bases and J by 10 bases, with 12 bases of the junction left unmatched. This CDR3 has 16 residues. The germline V gene has CDR1 MNHEY and CDR2 SMNVEV (reference sequence). CDR3 residues: CASSQGLAGLSREQFF. The CDR3 DNA reads TGTGCCAGCAGTCAAGGACTAGCGGGATTGTCTAGGGAGCAGTTCTTC.

This clonotype was picked up many times. The J gene is TRBJ1-2, the V gene TRBV5-1; the match to TRBD1 covers 7 bases. Germline lookup yields CDR1 SGHRS and CDR2 YFSETQ. CDR3 length: 15 residues. After removal of 7 bases from V and 1 base from J, the junction contained 10 bases not matched to a gene. CDR3 DNA: TGCGCCAGCCGGGACAGCCGACTTTATAACTATGGCTACACCTTC. Its translation is CASRDSRLYNYGYTF. The full variable domain, its missing parts supplied by reference TRBV5-1 and TRBJ1-2, is KAGVTQTPRYLIKTRGQQVTLSCSPISGHRSVSWYQQTPGQGLQFLFEYFSETQRNKGNFPGRFSGRQFSNSRSEMNVSTLELGDSALYLCASRDSRLYNYGYTFGSGTRLTVV.

This clonotype was counted at least ten times. The rearrangement joins TRBV20-1 to TRBJ1-2; TRBD1 agrees at 10 bases. The V gene's germline CDR1 is DFQATT and CDR2 SNEGSKA (reference sequence). J lost 5 bases, V lost 6 bases, and 6 bases had no gene match. There are 13 residues in the CDR3. The CDR3 reads CSAFGTGAYGYTF. CDR3 bases: TGCAGTGCCTTCGGGACAGGGGCATATGGCTACACCTTC.

The chain recombines TRBV7-2 with TRBJ2-6; D uncertain. This CDR3 is built from 15 residues. Looked up from germline, CDR1 is SGHTA and CDR2 is FQGNSA. V was clipped by 2 bases and J by 0 bases, with 5 bases between them. CDR3 protein: CASSLFGSGANVLTF. The CDR3 DNA follows: TGTGCCAGCAGCTTATTTGGCTCTGGGGCCAACGTCCTGACTTTC.

The V call is TRBV7-8, the J call TRBJ1-5; weak D call: TRBD1 (6 bases). The germline V gene encodes CDR1 SGHVS and CDR2 FQNEAQ. V gave up 5 bases and J gave up 1 base, with 15 bases separating them. The CDR3 length is 16 residues. The CDR3 loop is CASSPSGGASNQPQHF. The CDR3 bases are TGTGCCAGCAGCCCCTCCGGGGGGGCCAGCAATCAGCCCCAGCATTTT.